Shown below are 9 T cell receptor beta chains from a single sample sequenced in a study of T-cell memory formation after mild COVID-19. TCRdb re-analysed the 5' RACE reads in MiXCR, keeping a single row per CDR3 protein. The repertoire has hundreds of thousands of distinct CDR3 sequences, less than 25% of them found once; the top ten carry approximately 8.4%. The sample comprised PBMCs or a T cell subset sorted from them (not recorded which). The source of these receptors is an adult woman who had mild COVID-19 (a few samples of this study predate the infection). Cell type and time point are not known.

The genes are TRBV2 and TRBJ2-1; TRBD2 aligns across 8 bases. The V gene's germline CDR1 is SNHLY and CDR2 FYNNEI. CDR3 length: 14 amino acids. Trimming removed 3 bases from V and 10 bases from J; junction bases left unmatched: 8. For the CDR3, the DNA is TGTGCCAGCAGTGATGATAGCGGGGCCCAGGAGCAGTTCTTC. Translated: CASSDDSGAQEQFF. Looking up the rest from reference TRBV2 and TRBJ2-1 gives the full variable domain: EPEVTQTPSHQVTQMGQEVILRCVPISNHLYFYWYRQILGQKVEFLVSFYNNEISEKSEIFDDQFSVERPDGSNFTLKIRSTKLEDSAMYFCASSDDSGAQEQFFGPGTRLTVL.

CDR3 sequence (DNA): TGTGCCACCCATGACGGGAAATCTAGCACAGATACGCAGTATTTT. Its translation: CATHDGKSSTDTQYF. This chain uses TRBV24-1 with TRBJ2-3; D perhaps matches TRBD2 (5 bases). Germline-derived CDR1 and CDR2 are KGHDR and SFDVKD. V lost 9 bases to trimming and J lost 0 bases, with 15 bases between them. The CDR3 contains 15 residues.

The CDR3 sequence is CASSVSGPNTEAFF. CDR3 nucleotide sequence: TGTGCCAGCAGTGTCTCGGGGCCGAACACTGAAGCTTTCTTT. This chain connects TRBV6-1 to TRBJ1-1; tentative D call: TRBD1 (5 bases). The CDR3 totals 14 residues. V was clipped by 4 bases and J by 1 base, with 10 bases between them. Germline-derived CDR1 and CDR2 are MNHNS and SASEGT.

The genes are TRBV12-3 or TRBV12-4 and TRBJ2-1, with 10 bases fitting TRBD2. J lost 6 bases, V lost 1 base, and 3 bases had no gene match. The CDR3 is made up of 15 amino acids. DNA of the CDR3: TGTGCCAGCAGTTTAGGGCGGACTAGCGGCAATGAGCAGTTCTTC. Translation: CASSLGRTSGNEQFF.

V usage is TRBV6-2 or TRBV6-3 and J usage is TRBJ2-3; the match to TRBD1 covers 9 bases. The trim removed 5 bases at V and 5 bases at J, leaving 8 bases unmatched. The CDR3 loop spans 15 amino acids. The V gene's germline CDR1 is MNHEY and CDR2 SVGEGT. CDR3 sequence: CASSPVGTGKDTQYF. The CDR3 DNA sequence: TGTGCCAGCAGTCCGGTAGGGACAGGGAAAGATACGCAGTATTTT.

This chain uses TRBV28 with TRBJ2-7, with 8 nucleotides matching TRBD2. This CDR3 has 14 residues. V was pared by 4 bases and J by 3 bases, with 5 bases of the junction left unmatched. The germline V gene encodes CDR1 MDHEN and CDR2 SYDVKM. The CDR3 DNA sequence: TGTGCCAGCAGTTCACCCGGGGGGGGCTACGAGCAGTACTTC. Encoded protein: CASSSPGGGYEQYF.

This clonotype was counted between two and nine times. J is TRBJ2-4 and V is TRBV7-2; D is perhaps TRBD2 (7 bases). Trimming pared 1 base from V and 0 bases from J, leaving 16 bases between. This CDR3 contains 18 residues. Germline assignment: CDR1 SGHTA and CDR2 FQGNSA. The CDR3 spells CASSLVGASGIAKNIQYF. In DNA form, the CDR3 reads TGTGCCAGCAGCTTAGTGGGGGCTAGCGGAATAGCCAAAAACATTCAGTACTTC.

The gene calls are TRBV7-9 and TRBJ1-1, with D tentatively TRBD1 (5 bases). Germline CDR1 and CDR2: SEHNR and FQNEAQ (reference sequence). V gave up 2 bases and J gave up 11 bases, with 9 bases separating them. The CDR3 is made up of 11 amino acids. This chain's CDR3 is CASSLIQEAFF. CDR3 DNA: TGTGCCAGCAGCTTAATACAGGAGGCTTTCTTT.

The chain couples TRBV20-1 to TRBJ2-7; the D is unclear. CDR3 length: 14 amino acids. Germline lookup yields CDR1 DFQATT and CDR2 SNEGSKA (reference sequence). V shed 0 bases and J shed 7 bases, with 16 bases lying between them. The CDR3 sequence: CSARDPRATGEQYF. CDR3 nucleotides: TGCAGTGCTAGAGATCCCCGGGCCACGGGTGAGCAGTACTTC.